The next 2 T cell receptor beta chains were all read from a single sample in a study of blood T cell repertoires in COVID-19. The assay was immunoSEQ multiplex PCR, and TCRdb's table has in-frame clones only and misses some. The data contain about 79,000 clones, roughly 90% of them singletons. Sequencing was carried out using peripheral blood. Receptors were obtained from a man aged 45 to 65 with active COVID-19.

This chain uses TRBV5-8 with TRBJ2-7; perhaps TRBD2 as D (5 bases). V lost 0 bases, J lost 2 bases, and 6 bases lay in between. Germline-derived CDR1 and CDR2 are SGHTS and YDEGEE. The length of the CDR3 is 13 residues. Here the CDR3 reads CASSLAGTYEQYF. The CDR3 DNA sequence: TGTGCCAGCAGCTTGGCCGGGACCTACGAGCAGTACTTC.

This chain connects TRBV5-1 to TRBJ2-2; D gene uncertain. Trimming cost V 0 bases and J 3 bases, with 3 bases left between them. Germline CDR1 and CDR2: SGHRS and YFSETQ. The CDR3 has 13 residues. CDR3 region: CASSLGDTGELFF. The CDR3 DNA reads TGCGCCAGCAGCTTGGGCGACACCGGGGAGCTGTTTTTT.